This is a list of T cell receptor beta chains from one sample in a study of regulatory dendritic cells for organ transplantation. No antigen is known for these receptors. Measured with immunoSEQ multiplex PCR; TCRdb has only the in-frame clones, and not every one. The sample contains 15,000 to 20,000 clones, approximately 80% of which appear only once. Sequencing was carried out using memory CD4+ T cells from blood cultured with regulatory dendritic cells. The receptors originated from a human donor in good health. CDR3s include the opening cysteine and the closing phenylalanine or tryptophan. D genes are given only for firm matches. A row's size may be missing; if present it is once, few, many or a size class.

v_gene,abundance,j_gene,d_gene,CDR3aa,CDR3nt
TRBV4-2,-,TRBJ2-1,TRBD2,CASSRTDLGLAGNNEQFF,TGTGCCAGCAGCCGGACCGATTTGGGACTAGCGGGAAACAATGAGCAGTTCTTC
TRBV10-2,few,TRBJ1-5,TRBD1,CATAGQGGQPQHF,TGCGCCACCGCAGGACAGGGGGGTCAGCCCCAGCATTTT
TRBV28,-,TRBJ1-2,-,CSHSQSGPGGYTF,TGTTCCCACTCCCAGAGCGGTCCTGGGGGCTACACCTTC
TRBV7-9,-,TRBJ2-4,TRBD2,CASSFPTAGEKNIQYF,TGTGCCAGCAGCTTTCCCACAGCGGGAGAGAAAAACATTCAGTACTTC
TRBV6-5,-,TRBJ2-7,TRBD1,CASSLTGTGSYEQYF,TGTGCCAGCAGCCTAACCGGGACAGGGTCCTACGAGCAGTACTTC
TRBV15,-,TRBJ2-1,-,CATSRDYRMNEQFF,TGTGCCACCAGCAGAGATTACAGGATGAATGAGCAGTTCTTC
TRBV7-2,-,TRBJ2-7,-,CASSLAQFYEQYF,TGTGCCAGCAGCTTAGCACAATTCTACGAGCAGTACTTC
TRBV7-9,few,TRBJ2-5,TRBD2,CASSPSGGEETQYF,TGTGCCAGCAGCCCTAGCGGCGGGGAAGAGACCCAGTACTTC
TRBV7-3,-,TRBJ2-3,-,CASSLRFRDTQYF,TGTGCCAGCAGCTTACGGTTTCGCGATACGCAGTATTTT
TRBV27,-,TRBJ1-2,-,CASRQGSNYGYTF,TGTGCCAGCAGACAGGGTTCTAACTATGGCTACACCTTC
TRBV29-1,-,TRBJ2-1,-,CSVWGGRFYNEQFF,TGCAGCGTTTGGGGGGGCAGGTTCTACAATGAGCAGTTCTTC
TRBV19,-,TRBJ1-5,-,CASSIVGPQSQPQHF,TGTGCCAGTAGTATAGTGGGGCCACAGTCCCAGCCCCAGCATTTT
TRBV7-2,-,TRBJ1-2,-,CASSSRDGPYGYTF,TGTGCCAGCAGCTCTAGGGACGGCCCCTATGGCTACACCTTC
TRBV19,-,TRBJ1-2,-,CASNDLGPGGYTF,TGTGCCAGTAATGACCTGGGCCCTGGGGGCTACACCTTC
TRBV7-6,-,TRBJ2-5,TRBD2,CASTPGGGRKETQYF,TGTGCCAGCACCCCCGGGGGGGGCAGGAAAGAGACCCAGTACTTC
TRBV27,-,TRBJ1-5,-,CASSHSANQPQHF,TGTGCCAGCAGTCACAGTGCGAATCAGCCCCAGCATTTT
TRBV7-2,-,TRBJ1-4,-,CASSLGWDVKGEKLFF,TGTGCCAGCAGCTTAGGGTGGGACGTTAAGGGTGAAAAACTGTTTTTT
TRBV6-5,-,TRBJ2-7,-,CASRAELPKQYF,TGTGCCAGCCGGGCGGAGTTACCAAAGCAGTACTTC
TRBV18,-,TRBJ2-5,-,CASSPLGAQETQYF,TGTGCCAGCTCACCCCTGGGGGCCCAAGAGACCCAGTACTTC
TRBV25-1,-,TRBJ2-5,TRBD2,CASSEWGTSGGVGTQYF,TGTGCCAGCAGTGAATGGGGGACTAGCGGGGGTGTGGGGACCCAGTACTTC
TRBV5-1,-,TRBJ2-7,-,CASSPISAGYYEQYF,TGCGCCAGCAGCCCGATATCGGCAGGCTATTACGAGCAGTACTTC
TRBV28,-,TRBJ2-3,-,CASSAPGHPTDTQYF,TGTGCCAGCAGTGCACCGGGACACCCGACAGATACGCAGTATTTT
TRBV2,few,TRBJ1-2,-,CASSEGPALTSGYTF,TGTGCCAGCAGTGAAGGCCCTGCCTTAACGTCTGGCTACACCTTC
TRBV7-2,few,TRBJ2-1,-,CASSSASGEGVNEQFF,TGTGCCAGCAGCTCCGCATCTGGGGAAGGGGTAAATGAGCAGTTCTTC
TRBV7-3,-,TRBJ2-7,TRBD2,CASSSKAGPVYEQYF,TGTGCCAGCAGCTCCAAAGCGGGACCGGTCTACGAGCAGTACTTC
TRBV2,few,TRBJ1-5,-,CASSDPAGNQPQHF,TGTGCCAGCAGTGATCCGGCAGGAAATCAGCCCCAGCATTTT
TRBV27,-,TRBJ2-1,-,CASSSLIVLANYNEQFF,TGTGCCAGCAGTTCTCTAATAGTCCTTGCCAACTACAATGAGCAGTTCTTC
TRBV2,few,TRBJ2-7,-,CASSPTRPGSYEQYF,TGTGCCAGCAGTCCAACCCGACCGGGATCCTACGAGCAGTACTTC
TRBV6-6,-,TRBJ2-7,-,CASSYGPSGGTYEQYF,TGTGCCAGCAGTTACGGGCCGTCGGGCGGCACCTACGAGCAGTACTTC
TRBV19,-,TRBJ1-6,TRBD1,CASSPGDSSSYNSPLHF,TGTGCCAGTAGCCCAGGGGACAGCAGCTCCTATAATTCACCCCTCCACTTT
TRBV7-2,-,TRBJ2-1,TRBD2,CASDDGTSVRNEQFF,TGTGCCAGTGACGACGGGACTAGCGTTAGGAATGAGCAGTTCTTC
TRBV19,-,TRBJ2-1,-,CASTPRGLHNEQFF,TGTGCCAGTACCCCCCGGGGCCTCCACAATGAGCAGTTCTTC
TRBV9,-,TRBJ1-3,TRBD1,CASSVGQGGYTIYF,TGTGCCAGCAGCGTGGGACAGGGGGGATACACCATATATTTT
TRBV7-2,-,TRBJ1-3,-,CASSQRRESIYF,TGTGCCAGCAGCCAACGACGGGAGTCCATATATTTT
TRBV4-2,-,TRBJ2-2,-,CASSQDLSRGLFF,TGTGCCAGCAGCCAAGATTTAAGTCGGGGGCTGTTTTTT
TRBV25-1,few,TRBJ1-1,-,CASSRRPGAGNTEAFF,TGTGCCAGCAGTCGGCGACCAGGCGCGGGGAACACTGAAGCTTTCTTT
TRBV6-6,-,TRBJ1-3,-,CASRGTLGNTIYF,TGTGCCAGCAGGGGGACACTTGGAAACACCATATATTTT
TRBV5-6,once,TRBJ2-3,-,CASSLDLPGGRDTQYF,TGTGCCAGCAGCTTGGATCTCCCAGGAGGACGAGATACGCAGTATTTT
TRBV10-1,few,TRBJ2-2,-,CASRDGLTTGELFF,TGCGCCAGCAGAGATGGCCTTACGACCGGGGAGCTGTTTTTT
TRBV19,-,TRBJ1-2,-,CASSIGRTTGYTF,TGTGCCAGTAGTATAGGACGGACGACCGGCTACACCTTC
TRBV7-2,-,TRBJ1-2,-,CASSLDRLYGYTF,TGTGCCAGCAGCCTCGACAGGCTCTATGGCTACACCTTC
TRBV30,-,TRBJ1-6,-,CAWSTSGPYSPLHF,TGTGCCTGGAGTACCTCGGGACCGTATTCACCCCTCCACTTT
TRBV6-5,-,TRBJ1-3,-,CASSYGSDTIYF,TGTGCCAGCAGTTACGGCTCAGACACCATATATTTT
TRBV28,-,TRBJ2-5,TRBD1,CASSRGPSQETQYF,TGTGCCAGCTCGAGGGGGCCAAGCCAAGAGACCCAGTACTTC
TRBV4-3,-,TRBJ2-5,TRBD2,CASSQVQTGGGWETQYF,TGCGCCAGCAGCCAAGTCCAAACGGGGGGTGGATGGGAGACCCAGTACTTC
TRBV4-1,-,TRBJ2-2,-,CASSWSSGTGELFF,TGCGCCAGCAGTTGGTCCAGCGGCACCGGGGAGCTGTTTTTT
TRBV30,-,TRBJ2-5,TRBD1,CAWTMRDRDQETQYF,TGTGCCTGGACCATGAGGGACAGGGACCAAGAGACCCAGTACTTC
TRBV2,-,TRBJ2-2,-,CASSEDGSRGELFF,TGTGCCAGCAGTGAAGACGGCTCCCGCGGGGAGCTGTTTTTT
TRBV4-2,-,TRBJ2-3,TRBD2,CASSPSTSGGADTQYF,TGTGCCAGCAGCCCCTCGACTAGCGGGGGGGCAGATACGCAGTATTTT
TRBV28,-,TRBJ2-5,TRBD2,CASSGLAGGKEFQETQYF,TGTGCCAGCAGCGGACTAGCGGGAGGGAAAGAGTTCCAAGAGACCCAGTACTTC
TRBV4-2,-,TRBJ2-3,TRBD2,CASSQDPPGTSADTQYF,TGTGCCAGCAGCCAAGACCCGCCAGGGACTAGCGCGGATACGCAGTATTTT
TRBV11-2,-,TRBJ2-1,-,CASSLGISYNEQFF,TGTGCCAGCAGCTTGGGTATTTCCTACAATGAGCAGTTCTTC
TRBV7-2,-,TRBJ1-1,-,CASSPGGTARKWTEAFF,TGTGCCAGCAGCCCTGGGGGTACAGCCCGAAAGTGGACTGAAGCTTTCTTT
TRBV13,-,TRBJ2-1,-,CASSLGGKATYNEQFF,TGTGCCAGCAGCTTAGGTGGGAAAGCCACCTACAATGAGCAGTTCTTC
TRBV9,-,TRBJ2-1,-,CASSVANRGEQFF,TGTGCCAGCAGCGTAGCTAACCGGGGTGAGCAGTTCTTC
TRBV29-1,-,TRBJ1-4,TRBD1,CSAAPGTGKEKLFF,TGCAGCGCCGCCCCCGGGACAGGGAAAGAAAAACTGTTTTTT
TRBV10-3,once,TRBJ1-2,-,CAISVFVRDGYTF,TGTGCCATCAGTGTGTTTGTGCGGGATGGCTACACCTTC
TRBV5-1,-,TRBJ1-1,TRBD1,CASSLAGTGGLF,TGCGCCAGCAGCTTGGCCGGGACAGGTGGGCTATTT
TRBV4-2,-,TRBJ2-6,-,CASSQDKSSGANVLTF,TGTGCCAGCAGCCAAGACAAGAGCTCTGGGGCCAACGTCCTGACTTTC
TRBV18,-,TRBJ2-7,-,CASSPFRQLESSYEQYF,TGTGCCAGCTCACCGTTTAGGCAACTGGAAAGCTCCTACGAGCAGTACTTC